The clone carrying this TCR beta chain was picked up a small number of times. Its antigen is undetermined. The data stem from a study of T-cell reconstitution after alpha-beta-depleted transplantation in children. The study, taken as a whole, reports: Surviving recipient cells, namely T cells and thymic progenitors, were the source of high day-60 TCRbeta diversity in some patients.

Germline V lookup: CDR1 DFQATT, CDR2 SNEGSKA (reference sequence). J lost 15 bases, V lost 5 bases, and 14 bases had no gene match. This CDR3 comprises 13 residues. The library targeted TCRbeta and was prepared with unique molecular identifiers. TCRdb recomputed calls from the PCR reads with MiXCR, one row per CDR3 protein. The table lists under 750,000 distinct CDR3 sequences, more than 20% of them singletons. Sequencing used PBMCs, mostly from graft donor cells, obtained 360 days after TCRalphabeta/CD19-depleted stem cell transplant. This chain links TRBV20-1 with TRBJ2-1, with TRBD1 matching over 9 bases. The clonotype originates from a boy under two years old who had a stem cell transplant for acute myeloid leukemia, so the T cells may come from the graft donor. This CDR3 reads CSAANTGGTGGFF. The CDR3 DNA reads as TGCAGTGCTGCCAACACAGGGGGCACCGGGGGGTTCTTC.